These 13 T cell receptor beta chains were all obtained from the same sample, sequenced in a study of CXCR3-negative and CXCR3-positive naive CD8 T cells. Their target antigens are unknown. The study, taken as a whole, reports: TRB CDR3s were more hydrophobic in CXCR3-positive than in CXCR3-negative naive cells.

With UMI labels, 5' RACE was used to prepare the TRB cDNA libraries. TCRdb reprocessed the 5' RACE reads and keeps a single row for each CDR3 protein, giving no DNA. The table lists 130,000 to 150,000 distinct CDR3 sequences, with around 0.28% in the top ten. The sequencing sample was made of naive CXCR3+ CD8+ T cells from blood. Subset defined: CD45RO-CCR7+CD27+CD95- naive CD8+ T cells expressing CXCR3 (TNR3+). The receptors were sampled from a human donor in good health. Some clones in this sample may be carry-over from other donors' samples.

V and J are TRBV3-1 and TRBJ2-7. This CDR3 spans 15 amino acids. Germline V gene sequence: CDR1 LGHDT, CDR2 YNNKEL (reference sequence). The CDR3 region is CASSQDLGRAYEQYF.

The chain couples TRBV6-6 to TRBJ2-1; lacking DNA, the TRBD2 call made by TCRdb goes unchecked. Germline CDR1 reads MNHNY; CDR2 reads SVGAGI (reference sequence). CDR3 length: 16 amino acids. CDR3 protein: CARAIATPESGYEQFF.

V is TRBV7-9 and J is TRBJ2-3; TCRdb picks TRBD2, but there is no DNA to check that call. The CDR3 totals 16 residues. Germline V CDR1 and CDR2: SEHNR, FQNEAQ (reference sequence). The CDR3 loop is CASSPPSSGREDTQYF.

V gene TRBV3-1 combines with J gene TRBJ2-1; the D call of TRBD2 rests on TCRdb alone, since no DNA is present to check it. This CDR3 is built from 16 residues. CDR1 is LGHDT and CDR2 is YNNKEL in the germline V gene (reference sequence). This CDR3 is CASSHPLAGGVNEQFF.

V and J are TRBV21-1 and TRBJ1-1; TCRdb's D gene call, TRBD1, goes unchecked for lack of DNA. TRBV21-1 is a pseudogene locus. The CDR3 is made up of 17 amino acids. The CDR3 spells CASSKALRTGSHTEAFF.

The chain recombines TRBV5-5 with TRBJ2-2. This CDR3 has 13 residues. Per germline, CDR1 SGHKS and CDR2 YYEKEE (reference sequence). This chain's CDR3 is CASSLVRTGELFF.

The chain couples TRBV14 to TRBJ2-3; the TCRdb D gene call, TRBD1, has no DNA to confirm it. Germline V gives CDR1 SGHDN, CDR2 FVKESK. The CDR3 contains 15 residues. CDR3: CARTNRVPSADTQYF.

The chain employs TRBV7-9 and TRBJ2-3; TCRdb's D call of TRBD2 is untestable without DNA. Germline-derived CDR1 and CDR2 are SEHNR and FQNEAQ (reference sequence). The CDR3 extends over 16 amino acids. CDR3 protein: CASSSNAGRAKDTQYF.

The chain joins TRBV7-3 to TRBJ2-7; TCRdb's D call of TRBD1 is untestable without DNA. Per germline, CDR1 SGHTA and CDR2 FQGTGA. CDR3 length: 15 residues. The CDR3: CASSFFPGDSYEQYF.

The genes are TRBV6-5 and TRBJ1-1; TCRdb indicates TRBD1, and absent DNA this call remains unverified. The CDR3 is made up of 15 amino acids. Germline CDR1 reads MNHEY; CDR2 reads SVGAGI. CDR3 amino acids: CASSYTIQGNTEAFF.

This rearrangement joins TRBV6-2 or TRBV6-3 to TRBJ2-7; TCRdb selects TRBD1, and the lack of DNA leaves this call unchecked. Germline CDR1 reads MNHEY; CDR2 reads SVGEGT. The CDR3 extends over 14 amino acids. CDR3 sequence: CASSYSWGRNEQYF.

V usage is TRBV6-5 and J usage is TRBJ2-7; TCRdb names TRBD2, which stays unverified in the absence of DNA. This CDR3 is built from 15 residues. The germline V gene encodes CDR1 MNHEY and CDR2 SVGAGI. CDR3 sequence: CASSQTLAASYEQYF.

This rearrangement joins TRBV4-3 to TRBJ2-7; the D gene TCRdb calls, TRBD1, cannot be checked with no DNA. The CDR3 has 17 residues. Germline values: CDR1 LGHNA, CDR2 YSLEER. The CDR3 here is CASSQDIAGGSSYEQYF.